There are a few counts of the clone carrying this TCR beta chain. Its antigen is unknown. Germline CDR1 is MDHEN and CDR2 is SYDVKM. V lost 5 bases to trimming and J lost 0 bases, with 14 bases between them. The CDR3 spans 16 residues. The source of the sample is a study of human T cells and chemical hapten exposure. Study observations and caveats: The study found that PT1 expanded TCR counts correlated positively with patch test score.

Time point described: patch test 3, about 24 weeks after DPC sensitization. Treatment: therapeutic diphenylcyclopropenone sensitization with weekly scalp DPC. TCRdb re-called the RACE reads through MiXCR, storing one row per CDR3 protein. The sample lists 150,000 to 200,000 distinct CDR3 sequences; about a quarter were seen once. This receptor was taken from a woman aged 18-29 years with alopecia areata. Some clones in this sample may be carry-over from other donors' samples. Material: whole blood, obtained in connection with sensitization to the hapten diphenylcyclopropenone (DPC). The chain uses TRBV28 and TRBJ2-1; D is possibly TRBD2 (6 bases). The CDR3 coding sequence is TGTGCCAGCAGTAACTATGGGGGGAGCTCCTACAATGAGCAGTTCTTC. Translation gives CASSNYGGSSYNEQFF.